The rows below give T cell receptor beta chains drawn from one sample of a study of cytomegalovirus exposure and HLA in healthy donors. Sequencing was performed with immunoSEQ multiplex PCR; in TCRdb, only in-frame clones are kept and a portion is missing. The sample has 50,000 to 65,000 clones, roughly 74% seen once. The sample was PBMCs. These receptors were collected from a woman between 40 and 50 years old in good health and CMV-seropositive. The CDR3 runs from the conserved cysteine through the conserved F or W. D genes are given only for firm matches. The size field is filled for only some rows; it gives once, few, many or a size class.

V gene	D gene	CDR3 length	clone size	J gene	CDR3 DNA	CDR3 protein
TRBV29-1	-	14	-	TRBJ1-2	TGCAGCGTTGCCAGGAGCGGGGGATACTATGGCTACACCTTC	CSVARSGGYYGYTF
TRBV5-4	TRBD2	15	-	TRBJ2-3	TGTGCCAGCAGCAGGTCTAGCGGATCCACAGATACGCAGTATTTT	CASSRSSGSTDTQYF
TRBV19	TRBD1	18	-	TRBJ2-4	TGTGCCAGTAGTATTTCCCGGGACAGGGGGAAGGCCAAAAACATTCAGTACTTC	CASSISRDRGKAKNIQYF
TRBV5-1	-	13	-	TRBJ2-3	TGCGCCAGCACCCCCGGAGGGGCAGATACGCAGTATTTT	CASTPGGADTQYF
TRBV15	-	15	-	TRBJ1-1	TGTGCCACCAGCAGAGCCGGGACTAGGGACACTGAAGCTTTCTTT	CATSRAGTRDTEAFF
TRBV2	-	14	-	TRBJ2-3	TGTGCCAGCATGCCGGCTTCCCGGGGGGATACGCAGTATTTT	CASMPASRGDTQYF
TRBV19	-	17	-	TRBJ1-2	TGTGCCAGTAGCCGAATACAGGCCTGGGGTTCTAACTATGGCTACACCTTC	CASSRIQAWGSNYGYTF
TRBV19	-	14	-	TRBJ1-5	TGTGCCAGTAGTTCCCGGGGGGGGGATCAGCCCCAGCATTTT	CASSSRGGDQPQHF
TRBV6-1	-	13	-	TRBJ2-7	TGTGCCAGCAACGGGGGGCCCTCCTACGAGCAGTACTTC	CASNGGPSYEQYF
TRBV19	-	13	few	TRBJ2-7	TGTGCCAGTAGACAGGGTCAAACCTACGAGCAGTACTTC	CASRQGQTYEQYF
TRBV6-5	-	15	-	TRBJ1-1	TGTGCCAGCAGTTATTCGACAGACATGAACACTGAAGCTTTCTTT	CASSYSTDMNTEAFF
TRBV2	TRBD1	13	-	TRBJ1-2	TGTGCCAGCAGTAGGGGGCCTGGCTATGGCTACACCTTC	CASSRGPGYGYTF
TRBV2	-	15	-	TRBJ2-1	TGTGCCAGCATTCCAGGGGAGAACCTCTACAATGAGCAGTTCTTC	CASIPGENLYNEQFF
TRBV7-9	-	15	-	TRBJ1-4	TGTGCCAGCAGCTTAGGAGGGGGGGGGAATGAAAAACTGTTTTTT	CASSLGGGGNEKLFF
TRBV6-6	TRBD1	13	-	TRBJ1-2	TGTGCCAGCAGTCCTACAGGGGGCGCGGGCTACACCTTC	CASSPTGGAGYTF
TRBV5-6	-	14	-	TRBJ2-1	TGTGCCAGCAGCTTGGAGTTCGGTGTCAATGAGCAGTTCTTC	CASSLEFGVNEQFF
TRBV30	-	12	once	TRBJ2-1	TGTGCCTGGAGTTTCAGATACAATGAGCAGTTCTTC	CAWSFRYNEQFF
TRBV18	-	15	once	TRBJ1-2	TGTGCCAGCTCACCAAGCAGAGGAGCGGACTATGGCTACACCTTC	CASSPSRGADYGYTF
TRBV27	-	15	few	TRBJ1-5	TGTGCCAGCAGTTTAGCATCCCCAGGGCGTTGGCCCCAGCATTTT	CASSLASPGRWPQHF
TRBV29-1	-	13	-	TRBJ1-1	TGCAGCGTTGAGCTGGGCATGAACACTGAAGCTTTCTTT	CSVELGMNTEAFF
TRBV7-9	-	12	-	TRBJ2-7	TGTTCCAGCCAGGGTTCCTCCTACGAGCAGTACTTC	CSSQGSSYEQYF
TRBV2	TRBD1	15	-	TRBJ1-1	TGTGCCAGCAACCCGACAGGGATAGGGGTCACTGAAGCTTTCTTT	CASNPTGIGVTEAFF
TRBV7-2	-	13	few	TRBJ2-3	TGTGCCAGCAGCACCACCCAGGCAGATACGCAGTATTTT	CASSTTQADTQYF
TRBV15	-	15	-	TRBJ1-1	TGTGCCACCAGCAGAGATGGGACAACTAACACTGAAGCTTTCTTT	CATSRDGTTNTEAFF
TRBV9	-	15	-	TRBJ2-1	TGTGCCAGCAGCCCCCGGGACTTACCCTACAATGAGCAGTTCTTC	CASSPRDLPYNEQFF
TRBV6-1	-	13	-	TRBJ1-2	TGTGCCAGCAGTGTTGGGGTGAGGGATGGCTACACCTTC	CASSVGVRDGYTF
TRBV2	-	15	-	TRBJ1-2	TGTGCCAGCAGTGGCTGGACAGAAAGTAACTATGGCTACACCTTC	CASSGWTESNYGYTF
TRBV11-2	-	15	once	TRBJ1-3	TGTGCCAGCAGCCCCGGGGGGGGCCCTGGAAACACCATATATTTT	CASSPGGGPGNTIYF
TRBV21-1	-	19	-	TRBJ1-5	TGTGCCAGCAGCAAACACCAGGGGAAGAGAGGAGCCAGAACGCAGCCCCAGCATTTT	CASSKHQGKRGARTQPQHF
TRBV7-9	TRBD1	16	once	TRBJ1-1	TGTGCCAGCAGCTTAGGGACAGGGGACCCGAACACTGAAGCTTTCTTT	CASSLGTGDPNTEAFF
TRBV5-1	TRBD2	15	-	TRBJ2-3	TGCGCCAGCAGCTCCGGGGGGGGTGGCACAGATACGCAGTATTTT	CASSSGGGGTDTQYF
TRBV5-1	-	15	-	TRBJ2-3	TGCGCCAGCAGGGGAGATCGCCGCGTGACAGATACGCAGTATTTT	CASRGDRRVTDTQYF
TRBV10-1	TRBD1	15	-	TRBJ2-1	TGCGCCAGCAGTGGGGGACAGGGGGTCTACAATGAGCAGTTCTTC	CASSGGQGVYNEQFF
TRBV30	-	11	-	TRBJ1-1	TGTGCCTGGACATGGGAGGGTGAGGCTTTCTTT	CAWTWEGEAFF
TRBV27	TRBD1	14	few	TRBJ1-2	TGTGCCAGCAGTTTCCGTGGACAGGAGGGGGGCTACACCTTC	CASSFRGQEGGYTF
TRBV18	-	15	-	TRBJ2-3	TGTGCCAGCTCACCCATCGGGGGGCACACAGATACGCAGTATTTT	CASSPIGGHTDTQYF
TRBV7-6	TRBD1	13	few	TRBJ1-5	TGTGCCAGCAGGGAGGGGGCGAATCAGCCCCAGCATTTT	CASREGANQPQHF
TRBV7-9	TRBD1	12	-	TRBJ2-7	TGTTCCAGCAGCTGGACAGGGCACGAGCAGTACTTC	CSSSWTGHEQYF
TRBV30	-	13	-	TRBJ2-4	TGTGCCTGGAGTGTACGGCAGGGTGACATTCAGTACTTC	CAWSVRQGDIQYF
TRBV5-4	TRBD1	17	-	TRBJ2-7	TGTGCCAGCAGCCCCGGGACAGGGGGATCCTATGCCTACGAGCAGTACTTC	CASSPGTGGSYAYEQYF
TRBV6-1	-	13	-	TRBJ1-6	TGTGCCAGCAGTCCAGACCCAGGTTCACCCCTCCACTTT	CASSPDPGSPLHF
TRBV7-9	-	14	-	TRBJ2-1	TGTGCCAGCAGCCCGGACAGCTCCTACAATGAGCAGTTCTTC	CASSPDSSYNEQFF
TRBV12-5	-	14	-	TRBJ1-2	TGTGCTAGTGGTTTGGAGACGGGAAACTATGGCTACACCTTC	CASGLETGNYGYTF
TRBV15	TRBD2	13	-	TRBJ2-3	TGTGCCACCAGCCGCGGGGGGGCTGATACGCAGTATTTT	CATSRGGADTQYF
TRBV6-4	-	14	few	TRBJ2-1	TGTGCCAGCAGCACTGAGGGGGGGCAGGGTGAGCAGTTCTTC	CASSTEGGQGEQFF
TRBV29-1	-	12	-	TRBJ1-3	TGCAGCGCCCTCCCCAAGGAGGGCACCATATATTTT	CSALPKEGTIYF
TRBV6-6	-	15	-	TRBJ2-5	TGTGCCAGCAGTTACCCGAGACAGCTCCAAGAGACCCAGTACTTC	CASSYPRQLQETQYF
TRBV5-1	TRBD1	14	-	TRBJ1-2	TGCGCCAGCAGCTTGCCTTTAGGGGGCGATGGCTACACCTTC	CASSLPLGGDGYTF
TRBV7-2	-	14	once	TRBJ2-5	TGTGCCAGCAGCCCGCAATTCAGGGGCGAAACCCAGTACTTC	CASSPQFRGETQYF